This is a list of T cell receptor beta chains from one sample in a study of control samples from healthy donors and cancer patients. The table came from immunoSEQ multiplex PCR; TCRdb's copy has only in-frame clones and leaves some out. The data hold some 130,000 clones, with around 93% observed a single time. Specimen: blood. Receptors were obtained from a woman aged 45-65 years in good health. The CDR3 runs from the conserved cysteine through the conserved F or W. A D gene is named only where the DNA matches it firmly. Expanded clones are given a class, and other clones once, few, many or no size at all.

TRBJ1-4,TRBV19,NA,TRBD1,CASSMRDRGPEKLFF,TGTGCCAGTAGTATGAGGGACAGGGGGCCTGAAAAACTGTTTTTT
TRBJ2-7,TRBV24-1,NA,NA,CATSDSPSTGTTYEQYF,TGTGCCACCAGTGATTCCCCTAGTACAGGGACCACCTACGAGCAGTACTTC
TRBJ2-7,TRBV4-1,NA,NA,CASSQEEGRSYEQYF,TGCGCCAGCAGCCAAGAGGAAGGGAGGTCCTACGAGCAGTACTTC
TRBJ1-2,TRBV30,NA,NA,CAWSLRPVNYGYTF,TGTGCCTGGAGCTTACGGCCAGTTAACTATGGCTACACCTTC
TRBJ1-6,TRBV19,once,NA,CASSGGMRPLHF,TGTGCCAGTAGCGGGGGCATGCGGCCCCTCCACTTT
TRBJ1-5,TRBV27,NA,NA,CASRKTGSNQPQHF,TGTGCCAGCCGGAAAACAGGGAGCAATCAGCCCCAGCATTTT
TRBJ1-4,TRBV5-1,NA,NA,CASSSGSTNEKLFF,TGCGCCAGCAGCTCAGGATCGACTAATGAAAAACTGTTTTTT
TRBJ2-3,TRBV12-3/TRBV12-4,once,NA,CASSSGTDTQYF,TGTGCCAGCAGTTCGGGCACAGATACGCAGTATTTT
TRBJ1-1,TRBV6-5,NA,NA,CASSYSGEAAFF,TGTGCCAGCAGTTACTCTGGCGAGGCAGCTTTCTTT
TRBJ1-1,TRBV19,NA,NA,CASSKSLNTEAFF,TGTGCCAGTAGTAAATCATTAAACACTGAAGCTTTCTTT
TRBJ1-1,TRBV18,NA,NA,CASSPQEGNTEAFF,TGTGCCAGCTCACCGCAGGAGGGTAACACTGAAGCTTTCTTT
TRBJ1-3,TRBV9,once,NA,CASSVNSAVSGNTIYF,TGTGCCAGCAGCGTAAACTCCGCCGTATCTGGAAACACCATATATTTT
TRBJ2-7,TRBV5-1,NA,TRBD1,CASSPPGQTYEQYF,TGCGCCAGCAGCCCGCCGGGACAGACCTACGAGCAGTACTTC
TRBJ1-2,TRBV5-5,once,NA,CASSLPGAKVGYTF,TGTGCCAGCAGCTTGCCGGGGGCAAAGGTTGGCTACACCTTC
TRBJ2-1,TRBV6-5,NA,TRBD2,CASRTGGGNEQFF,TGTGCCAGCAGGACGGGGGGTGGAAATGAGCAGTTCTTC
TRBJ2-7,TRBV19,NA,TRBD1,CAAGQGVYGQYF,TGTGCCGCCGGACAGGGAGTTTACGGGCAGTACTTC
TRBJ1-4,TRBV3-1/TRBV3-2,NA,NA,CASSSSGGDEKLFF,TGTGCCAGCAGTTCGTCTGGGGGTGACGAAAAACTGTTTTTT
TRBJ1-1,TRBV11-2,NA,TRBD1,CASSIDRGTEAFF,TGTGCCAGCAGCATCGACAGGGGCACTGAAGCTTTCTTT
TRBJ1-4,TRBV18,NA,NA,CASSPSGLLTNEKLFF,TGTGCCAGCTCACCCTCGGGCCTGCTAACTAATGAAAAACTGTTTTTT
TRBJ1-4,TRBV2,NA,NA,CASRGGVTVNEKLFF,TGTGCCAGCAGAGGTGGGGTGACAGTTAACGAAAAACTGTTTTTT
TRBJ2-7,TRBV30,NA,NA,CASNGGARPDEQYF,TGTGCCTCGAATGGAGGGGCGCGACCAGACGAGCAGTACTTC
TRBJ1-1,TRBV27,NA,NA,CASSFLGIDTEAFF,TGTGCCAGCAGTTTCTTGGGAATCGACACTGAAGCTTTCTTT
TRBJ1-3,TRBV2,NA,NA,CASGMGNTIYF,TGTGCCAGCGGTATGGGAAACACCATATATTTT
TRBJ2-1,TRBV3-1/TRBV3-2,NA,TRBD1,CASSQVTGSYNEQFF,TGTGCCAGCAGCCAAGTGACAGGGTCGTACAATGAGCAGTTCTTC
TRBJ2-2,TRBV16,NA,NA,CASSQRLSGELFF,TGTGCCAGCAGCCAAAGATTATCCGGGGAGCTGTTTTTT